What follows are 30 T cell receptor beta chains derived from one specimen sequenced in a study of shared clonotypes between healthy human individuals. Profiled with immunoSEQ multiplex PCR; TCRdb holds only in-frame clones, not every one. The data contain about 2.4 million clones, 93% of them singletons. Sequencing was carried out using naive CD4+ T cells from PBMCs. Subset reported: CD45RA+ positively selected. The receptor set was obtained from a man in his late teens or twenties in good health. Some clones in this sample may be carry-over from other donors' samples.

This clone was found once. J is TRBJ2-2 and V is TRBV29-1; 11 nucleotides match TRBD2. Germline V gene sequence: CDR1 SQVTM, CDR2 ANQGSEA. The CDR3 sequence is 15 residues long. V dropped 0 bases and J dropped 6; count of bases not matched to a gene: 3. Here the CDR3 reads CSVEDSGRASGELFF. The CDR3 region has the DNA TGCAGCGTTGAAGATAGCGGGAGGGCCTCCGGGGAGCTGTTTTTT.

The chain combines TRBV6-1 with TRBJ2-1, with D uncertain. Germline CDR1 and CDR2: MNHNS and SASEGT. The germline V and J ends were trimmed by 6 bases and 0 bases, with 6 bases remaining between them. The CDR3 has 13 residues. CDR3 nucleotides: TGTGCCAGCAGACTAATCTCCTACAATGAGCAGTTCTTC. This sequence encodes CASRLISYNEQFF.

About this clone: This sample includes further DNA sequences coding for the same CDR3. V gene TRBV5-1 combines with J gene TRBJ2-1; no clear D. The CDR3 consists of 15 residues. Germline V CDR1 and CDR2: SGHRS, YFSETQ. The germline V and J ends were trimmed by 0 bases and 1 base, with 8 bases remaining between them. In DNA form, the CDR3 reads TGCGCCAGCAGCTTGGAGGGCGGTTCCTACAATGAGCAGTTCTTC. Its protein product is CASSLEGGSYNEQFF.

The J gene is TRBJ1-5, the V gene TRBV5-8; no firm D call. With 0 bases removed from V and 3 bases from J, the gap between germline ends came to 4 bases. The CDR3 runs 13 residues. Germline values: CDR1 SGHTS, CDR2 YDEGEE. CDR3: CASSLAFNQPQHF. DNA of the CDR3: TGTGCCAGCAGCTTGGCCTTCAATCAGCCCCAGCATTTT.

Notes on this clone: Different DNA sequences within this sample yield the same CDR3. This chain joins TRBV28 and TRBJ1-2; 8 bases are shared with TRBD1. The germline CDR1 and CDR2 sequences are MDHEN and SYDVKM. The V and J ends lost 5 bases and 3 bases, in that order; junction bases with no gene match: 2. CDR3 length: 13 amino acids. The CDR3 sequence is CASSPTGDYGYTF. The CDR3 DNA is TGTGCCAGCAGTCCGACAGGGGACTATGGCTACACCTTC.

This chain links TRBV28 with TRBJ1-5; D not resolved. The CDR3 is 16 amino acids. The germline gives CDR1 MDHEN, CDR2 SYDVKM. V was clipped by 3 bases and J by 0 bases, with 12 bases between them. CDR3 sequence reads: CASSFFSPDSNQPQHF. CDR3 nucleotides: TGTGCCAGCAGTTTTTTTTCTCCCGATAGCAATCAGCCCCAGCATTTT. The whole variable domain, remainder taken from reference TRBV28 and TRBJ1-5, is DVKVTQSSRYLVKRTGEKVFLECVQDMDHENMFWYRQDPGLGLRLIYFSYDVKMKEKGDIPEGYSVSREKKERFSLILESASTNQTSMYLCASSFFSPDSNQPQHFGDGTRLSIL.

Remarks on this clone: Within the sample, other DNA sequences also encode this same CDR3. This chain joins TRBV5-4 and TRBJ1-2; a weak D match, TRBD1 (5 bases). The germline V gene encodes CDR1 SGHNT and CDR2 YYREEE (reference sequence). Trimming left V 0 bases short and J 4 bases short, with 10 bases between. The CDR3 length is 14 residues. The DNA of the CDR3 is TGTGCCAGCAGCTTGGCTGGGGGAAGCTATGGCTACACCTTC. Translation gives CASSLAGGSYGYTF.

The chain couples TRBV27 to TRBJ2-2, with 9 positions matching TRBD1. Germline trimming cut 5 bases from V and 3 bases from J; bases unmatched to any gene: 7. Germline V gives CDR1 MNHEY, CDR2 SMNVEV (reference sequence). The CDR3 is 16 residues long. The DNA of the CDR3 is TGTGCCAGCAGTCAAGGGACAGGGACTTACACCGGGGAGCTGTTTTTT. As protein: CASSQGTGTYTGELFF.

V is TRBV28 and J is TRBJ2-1, with a weak D call TRBD1 (6 bases). The CDR3 contains 14 residues. Trimming cost V 2 bases and J 7 bases, with 12 bases left between them. Germline V lookup: CDR1 MDHEN, CDR2 SYDVKM. This CDR3 is CASSLIGTLNEQFF. The CDR3, as DNA: TGTGCCAGCAGTTTAATAGGGACACTGAATGAGCAGTTCTTC.

V and J are TRBV13 and TRBJ2-2; a weak D match, TRBD2 (6 bases). The CDR3 is made up of 17 amino acids. Looked up from germline, CDR1 is PRHDT and CDR2 is FYEKMQ (reference sequence). Deletions cut 5 bases from V and 1 base from J, with 17 bases between. CDR3 residues: CASSPRDWTKNTGELFF. The CDR3 coding sequence is TGTGCCAGCAGCCCAAGGGACTGGACCAAGAACACCGGGGAGCTGTTTTTT.

The chain joins TRBV28 to TRBJ1-2; D unresolved. This CDR3 spans 15 amino acids. Looked up from germline, CDR1 is MDHEN and CDR2 is SYDVKM. With 6 bases removed from V and 7 bases from J, the gap between germline ends came to 21 bases. CDR3 nucleotide sequence: TGTGCCAGCAGAGCTAACAGCCGACCCAGTGGTGGCTACACCTTC. Protein: CASRANSRPSGGYTF.

CDR3 sequence: CASSQGGRLAGVTDTQYF. The CDR3 DNA reads as TGCGCCAGCAGCCAAGGAGGGAGACTAGCGGGAGTGACAGATACGCAGTATTTT. The J gene is TRBJ2-3, the V gene TRBV4-1; TRBD2 matches at 12 bases. CDR3 length equals 18 residues. Germline-derived CDR1 and CDR2 are MGHRA and YSYEKL. Unmatched junction bases numbered 8, after V lost 1 base and J lost 3 bases.

Notes on this clone: Other DNA variants within this sample encode the same CDR3. The chain recombines TRBV5-1 with TRBJ2-7; 7 bases are shared with TRBD1. With 7 bases clipped from V and 1 base from J, the junction kept 5 bases outside the gene matches. Germline V gene sequence: CDR1 SGHRS, CDR2 YFSETQ. This CDR3 contains 13 residues. The CDR3 region has the DNA TGCGCCAGCCGGCGGACAGGATCCTACGAGCAGTACTTC. Protein sequence: CASRRTGSYEQYF. Together with reference TRBV5-1 and TRBJ2-7, the CDR3 gives the full variable domain: KAGVTQTPRYLIKTRGQQVTLSCSPISGHRSVSWYQQTPGQGLQFLFEYFSETQRNKGNFPGRFSGRQFSNSRSEMNVSTLELGDSALYLCASRRTGSYEQYFGPGTRLTVT.

This clone came up once. The CDR3 spells CASSYSWWDRSYEQYF. The DNA for the CDR3 is TGTGCCAGCAGTTATAGTTGGTGGGACAGATCCTACGAGCAGTACTTC. The rearrangement links TRBV6-6 to TRBJ2-7, with 7 bases lining up with TRBD1. The CDR3 totals 16 residues. CDR1 is MNHNY and CDR2 is SVGAGI in the germline V gene (reference sequence). The ends lost 3 bases at V and 1 base at J; junction bases unmatched: 9.

The chain recombines TRBV4-3 with TRBJ2-1; 12 nucleotides line up with TRBD2. The CDR3 runs to 19 residues. V lost 3 bases and J lost 4; bases outside the gene matches: 13. Germline loops: CDR1 LGHNA, CDR2 YSLEER. CDR3 in DNA: TGCGCCAGCAGCCAGGAAAGACTAGCGGGAGAGATATATTACAATGAGCAGTTCTTC. Translation gives CASSQERLAGEIYYNEQFF.

The J gene is TRBJ1-4, the V gene TRBV4-3; D gene uncertain. CDR3 size: 15 residues. The germline V gene has CDR1 LGHNA and CDR2 YSLEER. V was cut by 1 base and J by 8 bases, with 14 bases left in between. CDR3 DNA sequence: TGCGCCAGCAGCCAAGCGGGCAGGAGGCACGAAAAACTGTTTTTT. This translates into CASSQAGRRHEKLFF.

On this clone itself: Different DNA sequences within this sample yield the same CDR3. In nucleotides, the CDR3 is TGTGCCATCAGTGACAGGGGCAACACTGAAGCTTTCTTT. Translating it yields CAISDRGNTEAFF. The chain joins TRBV10-3 to TRBJ1-1; possible D gene TRBD1, 6 bases. Looked up from germline, CDR1 is ENHRY and CDR2 is SYGVKD. V lost 3 bases and J lost 2, with 7 bases in between. The CDR3 is 13 residues long.

The V and J genes are TRBV7-3 and TRBJ2-1; 8 bases are a match to TRBD1. This CDR3 is built from 15 residues. Germline-derived CDR1 and CDR2 are SGHTA and FQGTGA. Trimming at V came to 1 base and at J to 8 bases, leaving 7 bases not matched to a gene. CDR3: CASSLNQGAFDEQFF. In DNA, the CDR3 is TGTGCCAGCAGCTTAAATCAGGGGGCATTCGATGAGCAGTTCTTC.

The chain uses TRBV6-5 and TRBJ2-5, with 9 nucleotides matching TRBD2. CDR3 size: 15 residues. Trimming at V came to 8 bases and at J to 9 bases, leaving 16 bases not matched to a gene. Germline values: CDR1 MNHEY, CDR2 SVGAGI. The CDR3 DNA reads TGTGCCAGCGGAGGGGGGGGTAGCGGGAGTACGTCCCAGTACTTC. Residues: CASGGGGSGSTSQYF.

The CDR3 DNA is TGTGCCAGCACCGAAGGGGGCAACTATGGCTACACCTTC. Translating gives CASTEGGNYGYTF. The V gene is TRBV21-1, the J gene TRBJ1-2; the table's TRBD1 call for D was not verified on the DNA. TRBV21-1 is noted as a pseudogene. There are 13 residues in the CDR3.

The sample holds a few counts of this clone. The identical CDR3 is also encoded by other nucleotide sequences in the sample. V usage is TRBV5-1 and J usage is TRBJ2-1; D gene unclear. This CDR3 region has 15 residues. Germline V gene sequence: CDR1 SGHRS, CDR2 YFSETQ. Trimming shortened V by 0 bases and J by 0 bases, and 7 bases separated the two germline ends. CDR3 nucleotides: TGCGCCAGCAGCTTGGGGGGAAGCTCCTACAATGAGCAGTTCTTC. This gives the protein CASSLGGSSYNEQFF.

This clone was detected only once. CDR3 nucleotide sequence: TGTGCCAGCAGCCCTGGGACAGGGGGAATGGCCTACGAGCAGTACTTC. Residues: CASSPGTGGMAYEQYF. The chain joins TRBV5-4 to TRBJ2-7; 11 bases align to TRBD1. Germline V gene data show CDR1 as SGHNT and CDR2 as YYREEE (reference sequence). The CDR3 is 16 amino acids. The J segment lost 2 bases and the V segment lost 4 bases, leaving 8 bases of the junction unmatched.

The rearrangement links TRBV5-1 to TRBJ2-5; D is uncertain. The CDR3 has 15 amino acids. V dropped 3 bases and J dropped 0 bases, with 12 bases sitting between them. Looked up from germline, CDR1 is SGHRS and CDR2 is YFSETQ. The CDR3 region has the DNA TGCGCCAGCAGCTCCTTAGCCTCCGACCAAGAGACCCAGTACTTC. This sequence encodes CASSSLASDQETQYF.

The chain has TRBV2 and TRBJ1-1; D is perhaps TRBD1 (6 bases). CDR1 and CDR2 (germline): SNHLY, FYNNEI. The CDR3 loop spans 13 amino acids. Trimming cost V 4 bases and J 6 bases, with 12 bases left between them. CDR3 protein: CASSGQGRSEAFF. In nucleotides, the CDR3 is TGTGCCAGCAGTGGGCAGGGGCGATCTGAAGCTTTCTTT.

This sequence joins TRBV11-2 and TRBJ2-4; D gene uncertain. Germline CDR1 and CDR2: SGHAT and FQNNGV. The CDR3 loop spans 15 amino acids. V was shortened by 4 bases and J by 3 bases, with 13 bases between the two germline ends. CDR3 region: CASSSPHYDKNIQYF. The CDR3 bases are TGTGCCAGCAGCTCCCCACACTATGACAAAAACATTCAGTACTTC.

This clone showed up just once. This chain joins TRBV18 and TRBJ1-5; D is unclear. V was cut by 3 bases and J by 1 base, with 13 bases left in between. The germline V gene encodes CDR1 KGHSH and CDR2 LQKENI. This CDR3 has 16 amino acids. CDR3 amino acids: CASSPRSGRSNQPQHF. The CDR3 bases are TGTGCCAGCTCACCGCGGTCGGGCCGAAGCAATCAGCCCCAGCATTTT.

This chain uses TRBV6-1 with TRBJ2-2, with D perhaps matching TRBD1 or TRBD2 (5 bases each). Trimming removed 9 bases at V and 5 bases at J, with 19 bases between. This CDR3 has 15 amino acids. Germline CDR1 MNHNS, CDR2 SASEGT. The DNA for the CDR3 is TGTGCCAGTCAGCCAGGGAGTAGTCGGACCGGGGAGCTGTTTTTT. Translating gives CASQPGSSRTGELFF.

V gene TRBV19 combines with J gene TRBJ2-2, with TRBD2 as a possible D gene (5 bases). The V end was cut by 7 bases, the J end by 5 bases, with 11 bases between. The CDR3 is made up of 13 amino acids. From germline, CDR1 is LNHDA and CDR2 SQIVND (reference sequence). Here the CDR3 reads CASIGVVTGELFF. In nucleotides, the CDR3 is TGTGCCAGTATCGGGGTGGTGACCGGGGAGCTGTTTTTT.

CDR3: CASRRDREYGYTF. DNA for the CDR3: TGTGCCAGCAGGCGGGACAGGGAGTATGGCTACACCTTC. V usage is TRBV6-5 and J usage is TRBJ1-2, with 9 positions matching TRBD1. J was trimmed by 5 bases and V by 6 bases; bases with no gene match: 4. CDR3 length equals 13 residues. The germline CDR1 and CDR2 sequences are MNHEY and SVGAGI.

The chain combines TRBV6-6 with TRBJ2-7; D is unclear. V was pared by 2 bases and J by 3 bases, with 8 bases between. Germline CDR1 is MNHNY and CDR2 is SVGAGI (reference sequence). The CDR3 length is 13 residues. CDR3 nucleotides: TGTGCCAGCAGTTACGCATGGAGCTACGAGCAGTACTTC. It specifies CASSYAWSYEQYF.